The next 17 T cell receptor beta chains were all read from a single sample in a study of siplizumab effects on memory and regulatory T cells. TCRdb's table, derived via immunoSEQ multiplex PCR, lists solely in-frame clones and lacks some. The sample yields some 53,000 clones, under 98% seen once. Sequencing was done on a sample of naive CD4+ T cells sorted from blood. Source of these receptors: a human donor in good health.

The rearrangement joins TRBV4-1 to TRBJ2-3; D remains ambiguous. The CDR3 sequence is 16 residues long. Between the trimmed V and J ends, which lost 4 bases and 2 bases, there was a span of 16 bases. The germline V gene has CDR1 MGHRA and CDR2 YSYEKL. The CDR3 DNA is TGCGCCAGCAGCCCCCAAAGAGCACCTCTCACAGATACGCAGTATTTT. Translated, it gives CASSPQRAPLTDTQYF.

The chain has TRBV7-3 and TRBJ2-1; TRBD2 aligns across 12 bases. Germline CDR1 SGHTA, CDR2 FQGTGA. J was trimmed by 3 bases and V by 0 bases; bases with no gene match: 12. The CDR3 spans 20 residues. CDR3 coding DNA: TGTGCCAGCAGCTTAACGATTACTAGCGGGAGGACTGCCGACTACAATGAGCAGTTCTTC. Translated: CASSLTITSGRTADYNEQFF.

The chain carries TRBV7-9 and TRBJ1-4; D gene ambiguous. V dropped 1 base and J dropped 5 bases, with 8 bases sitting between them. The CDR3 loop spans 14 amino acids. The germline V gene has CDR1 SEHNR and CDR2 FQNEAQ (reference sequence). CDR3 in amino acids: CASSLGSQNEKLFF. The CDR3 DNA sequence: TGTGCCAGCAGCTTAGGCAGTCAGAATGAAAAACTGTTTTTT.

In DNA, the CDR3 is TGTGCCAGCAGCCGGACAACTGGAAACACCATATATTTT. Residues: CASSRTTGNTIYF. The chain has TRBV6-5 and TRBJ1-3, with D possibly TRBD1 on 5 matching bases. V was shortened by 6 bases and J by 2 bases, with 8 bases between the two germline ends. Looked up from germline, CDR1 is MNHEY and CDR2 is SVGAGI. The CDR3 is 13 amino acids.

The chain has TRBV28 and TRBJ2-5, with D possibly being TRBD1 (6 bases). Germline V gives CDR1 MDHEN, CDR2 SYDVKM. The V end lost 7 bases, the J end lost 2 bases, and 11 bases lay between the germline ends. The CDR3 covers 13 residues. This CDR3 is CASNSGQQETQYF. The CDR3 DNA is TGTGCCAGCAACTCAGGACAGCAAGAGACCCAGTACTTC.

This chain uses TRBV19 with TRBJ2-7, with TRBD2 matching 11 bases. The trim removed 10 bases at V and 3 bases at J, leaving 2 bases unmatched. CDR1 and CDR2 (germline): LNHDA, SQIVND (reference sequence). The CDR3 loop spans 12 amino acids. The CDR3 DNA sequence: TGTGCCACCGGGACTAGCGGCTACGAGCAGTACTTC. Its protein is CATGTSGYEQYF.

CDR3 in amino acids: CASSPGQRNTEAFF. As DNA, the CDR3 is TGCGCCAGCAGCCCGGGACAGCGGAACACTGAAGCTTTCTTT. The chain carries TRBV5-1 and TRBJ1-1, with 7 positions matching TRBD1. Germline CDR1 and CDR2: SGHRS and YFSETQ. Trimming took 4 bases from V and 1 from J; bases not matched to a gene: 4. The length of the CDR3 is 14 residues.

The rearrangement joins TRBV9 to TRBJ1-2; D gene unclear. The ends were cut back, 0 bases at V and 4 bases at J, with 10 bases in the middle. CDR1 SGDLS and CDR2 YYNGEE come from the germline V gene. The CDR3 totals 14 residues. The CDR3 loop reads CASSVEAGGYGYTF. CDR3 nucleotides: TGTGCCAGCAGCGTAGAGGCAGGCGGCTATGGCTACACCTTC.

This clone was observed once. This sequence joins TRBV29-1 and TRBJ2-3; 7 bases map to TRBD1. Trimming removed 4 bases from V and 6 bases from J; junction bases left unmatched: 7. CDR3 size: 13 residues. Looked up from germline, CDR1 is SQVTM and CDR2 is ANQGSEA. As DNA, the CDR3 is TGCAGCGTTGGGAGACAGGGCTGGGATACGCAGTATTTT. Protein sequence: CSVGRQGWDTQYF.

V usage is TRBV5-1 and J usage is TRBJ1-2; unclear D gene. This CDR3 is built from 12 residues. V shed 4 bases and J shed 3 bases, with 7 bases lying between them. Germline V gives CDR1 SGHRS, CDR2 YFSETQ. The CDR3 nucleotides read TGCGCCAGCAGCCTCTCCCACTATGGCTACACCTTC. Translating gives CASSLSHYGYTF.

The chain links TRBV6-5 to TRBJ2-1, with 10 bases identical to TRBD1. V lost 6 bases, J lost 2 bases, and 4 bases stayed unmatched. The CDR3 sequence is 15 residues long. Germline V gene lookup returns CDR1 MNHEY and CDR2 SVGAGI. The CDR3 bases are TGTGCCAGCAGCAGGACAGGGGGAGCCTACAATGAGCAGTTCTTC. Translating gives CASSRTGGAYNEQFF.

CDR3 DNA sequence: TGCGCCAGCAGCTGGGGACACTCGAACACCGGGGAGCTGTTTTTT. It is translated as CASSWGHSNTGELFF. The rearrangement uses TRBV5-1 and TRBJ2-2, with a weak D call TRBD1 (6 bases). With 3 bases removed from V and 0 bases from J, the gap between germline ends came to 9 bases. The CDR3 covers 15 residues. CDR1 and CDR2 (germline): SGHRS, YFSETQ.

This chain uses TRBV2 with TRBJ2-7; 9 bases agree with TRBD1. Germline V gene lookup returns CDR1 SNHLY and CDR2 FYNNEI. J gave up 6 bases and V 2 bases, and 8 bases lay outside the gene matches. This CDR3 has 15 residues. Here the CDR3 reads CASSERGQGTTEQYF. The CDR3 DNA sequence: TGTGCCAGCAGTGAACGCGGACAGGGGACCACCGAGCAGTACTTC.

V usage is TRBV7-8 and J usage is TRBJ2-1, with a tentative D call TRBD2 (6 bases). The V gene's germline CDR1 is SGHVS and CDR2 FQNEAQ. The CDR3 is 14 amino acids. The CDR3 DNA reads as TGTACTTGCGCCCGGGACTCATATTACAATGAGCAGTTCTTC. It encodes CTCARDSYYNEQFF.

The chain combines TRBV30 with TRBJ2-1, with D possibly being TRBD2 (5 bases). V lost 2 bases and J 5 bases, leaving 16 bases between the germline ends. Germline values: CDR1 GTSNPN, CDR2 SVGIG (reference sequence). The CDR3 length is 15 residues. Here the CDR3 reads CAWSWAGDPHNEQFF. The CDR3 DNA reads TGTGCCTGGAGTTGGGCGGGCGACCCCCACAATGAGCAGTTCTTC.

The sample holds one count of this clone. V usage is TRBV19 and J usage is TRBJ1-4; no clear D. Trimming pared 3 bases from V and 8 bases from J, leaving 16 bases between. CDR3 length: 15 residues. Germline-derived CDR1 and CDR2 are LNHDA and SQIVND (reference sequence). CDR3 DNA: TGTGCCAGTAGTATTTTGGGCCAGGTGGAAGAAAAACTGTTTTTT. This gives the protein CASSILGQVEEKLFF.

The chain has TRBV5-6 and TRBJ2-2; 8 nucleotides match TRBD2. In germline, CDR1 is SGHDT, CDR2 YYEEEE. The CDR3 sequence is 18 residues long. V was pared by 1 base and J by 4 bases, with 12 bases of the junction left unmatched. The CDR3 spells CASSLQGGSGSFTGELFF. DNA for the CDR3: TGTGCCAGCAGCTTGCAGGGTGGGAGCGGGAGTTTCACCGGGGAGCTGTTTTTT.